This entry is about one TCR beta chain. There is no known antigen for this receptor. Base-call qualities are not available, and no considerably larger clone is one nucleotide away. The protocol used for the library was PCR. TCRdb records Illumina HiSeq 2500 as the sequencer. To reduce PCR and sequencing biases, unique molecular identifiers were incorporated into the TCR beta cDNA libraries. Every 1 to 10 million input T cells yielded roughly 500,000 cDNA molecules, meaning each molecule approximated one T cell. The same protocol used for the earlier healthy control dataset was applied to prepare and sequence the patient libraries. Samples belonging to the same batch were prepared together, multiplexed and sequenced on a shared HiSeq lane. Turning to the authors' computational methods: MIGEC handled the raw barcoded reads, throwing out single-read molecular identifier groups before consensus assembly and CDR3 extraction. Clonotype tables were post-analysed with VDJtools, and diversity was normalized by down-sampling all datasets to the smallest sample size. To correct batch-related cross-sample contamination, repertoire overlap clustering matched CDR3 amino acid sequences but not nucleotide sequences. Using fastp at Q25 and MiXCR, TCRdb reprocessed the public reads and kept productive beta chains. Each CDR3 protein gets just one entry, which takes the most common genes and DNA from the rows behind it. Clone size and V and J calls follow TCRdb, not the original study. The table for this sample lists under 900,000 distinct CDR3 sequences; roughly 50% of them were counted only once. Of the sample, around 4.5% is held by the ten largest clones.

The data were taken from a study of post-analysis software for immune sequencing data (dated by TCRdb to 2014 to 2015). Describing the broader study: The recorded disease courses included relapsing-remitting, secondary progressive and progressive-relapsing multiple sclerosis, and some patients had no subtype annotation. A subset of samples was prepared in parallel using single-end sample barcoding, then pooled and co-amplified after Illumina adapter ligation. The multiple sclerosis patient repertoires were compared with some twelve previously published healthy control repertoires from donors aged about 6 to 26 years.

TCR beta repertoires were profiled from peripheral blood of approximately 13 young patients with multiple sclerosis to demonstrate the VDJtools post-analysis software. Multiple sclerosis patients were children and adolescents aged about 6 to 16 years. V loses 6 bases, J loses 3 bases, and the germline ends lie 8 bases apart. The CDR3 sequence holds 11 residues, the cysteine and phenylalanine included. Only the CDR3 portion is preserved as DNA: 33 bases, with reading frame beginning at the first base. From the germline V gene, CDR1 is SQVTM and CDR2 is ANQGSEA. Findings and caveats that apply to the study as a whole: Compared with controls, multiple sclerosis patients had significantly lower normalized Chao1 diversity, a finding suggesting substantial peripheral T-cell clonal expansion. Patients showed significantly higher frequencies than controls for about five TRBV segments, among them TRBV5-6, TRBV5-1 and TRBV20-1. The multiple sclerosis patient group was slightly younger than the control group. Strong co-clustering of samples prepared in the same batch was shown by direct clustering with F measure, prompting a batch-effect correction.

Material: blood. The rearranged chain carries TRBV29-1 and TRBJ1-1; TRBD1 is a possible D gene, resting on 5 matching bases. This sequence was found in a girl under 18 with multiple sclerosis. For the CDR3, the sequence is CSVDTHTEAFF. In nucleotides, the sequence is TGCAGCGTGGACACCCACACTGAAGCTTTCTTT.